This T cell receptor beta chain is drawn from a study of cytomegalovirus exposure and HLA in healthy donors. Primers for the PCR totalled 60 Vbeta and 13 Jbeta. Assay: immunoSEQ multiplex PCR; the TCRdb copy retains only in-frame clones and omits some. Here the sample spans around 150,000 clones, roughly 80% being singletons. Per germline, CDR1 MGHRA and CDR2 YSYEKL. Trimming removed 0 bases from V and 6 bases from J, with 13 bases in between. The CDR3 contains 15 residues. Concerning this clone: The antigen remains unidentified.

Study-level findings and limits: Both high specificity and high sensitivity reportedly marked the classifier's diagnosis of cytomegalovirus status. Rarity held for most TCR sequences, but there were some public TCRs that occurred in many donors. An analysis was carried out later, and it reportedly showed fewer N-insertions in an Asian-associated ancestry cluster than the approximately 680-donor mean.

These donors counted as nominally healthy when sampled, but unrecorded immune exposures were likely. The V gene is TRBV4-1, the J gene TRBJ2-3; maybe TRBD2 (7 bases). Input material: PBMCs. This TCR was sampled from a man in his fifties in good health and CMV-seropositive. The CDR3 sequence: CASSQDGGGGDTQYF. In nucleotides, the CDR3 is TGCGCCAGCAGCCAAGACGGAGGGGGGGGCGATACGCAGTATTTT.